This T cell receptor (beta chain) stems from a study of blood T cell repertoires in COVID-19 (dated by TCRdb to 2019 to 2021). General notes on the study: Samples covering the acute and convalescent phases of COVID-19 were provided by collaborators in the United States, Italy and Spain. Where available, HLA class I and class II types were taken from metadata supplied by the sample provider and were not determined by assay-based typing. Deeply sampled blood TCRbeta repertoires from subjects exposed to, actively infected with, or recovered from COVID-19 were included in the dataset. A de-identified subject ID, COVID-19 status, age in years and sex were almost always included in the sample metadata. Samples were obtained from the ongoing ImmuneRACE study (first 160 participants) and from 1,254 subjects provided by 6 global collaborators. The repertoires were made available in a free public database intended to serve as a resource for research on the immune response to SARS-CoV-2. The material from the prospective study consisted of cDNA or gDNA derived from T cells, B-cell-depleted T cells, or PBMCs. Beyond this particular receptor, the publication reports: The quantity of clinical and demographic metadata differed by source and by participant and was supplied without curation.

TCRbeta CDR3 regions were amplified from genomic DNA by means of the immunoSEQ Assay, a bias-controlled multiplex PCR. From the authors' description of their analysis: Nucleated cell counts per sample were estimated from amplification of reference gene primers within the assay. To quantify the absolute abundance of each unique TCRbeta CDR3 rearrangement, sequence reads were collapsed and filtered. Productive Simpson clonality was computed per sample as the square root of Simpson's diversity index over productive rearrangements. In TCRdb, the immuneACCESS table is reduced to in-frame sequences with V and J assigned. These tables do not hold every clone; where another copy was compared, an unresolved V gene accounts for under half, and the others remain unexplained. Clonal size and the V and J genes are those of that table, whereas D and trimming came from the DNA. The sample records under 450,000 clones, about four fifths of which are singletons. The biggest ten clones account for around 1.1% of the sample.

Collaborating institutions collected whole blood in K2EDTA tubes following their own protocols. For TCRbeta analysis, collaborators shipped samples as frozen whole blood, isolated PBMCs, or DNA extracted from either of those sample types. As concerns this clone: What this receptor recognizes is not known. No clone much larger than this one lies a single base away; base qualities are absent.

The TCR sequence derives from a human donor with acute or convalescent COVID-19. The donor label of this sample is uncertain. Sequenced input: peripheral blood.

CDR3 sequence: CASSLRQRTDTQYF. The nucleotide sequence is TGCGCCAGCAGCTTGAGACAGCGCACAGATACGCAGTATTTT. The chain was built from TRBV5-1 and TRBJ2-3, with TRBD1 perhaps the D gene, on 5 matching bases. Via the germline V gene, CDR1 is SGHRS and CDR2 YFSETQ. There are 14 amino acids in the CDR3, from cysteine to phenylalanine inclusive. Left in the record is the CDR3 DNA by itself, 42 bases read in frame from the first base. Deletion took 1 base off V and 1 base off J, with a span of 7 bases between the germline ends. With the portions outside the CDR3 filled from the reference TRBV5-1 and TRBJ2-3 genes, the complete variable region becomes KAGVTQTPRYLIKTRGQQVTLSCSPISGHRSVSWYQQTPGQGLQFLFEYFSETQRNKGNFPGRFSGRQFSNSRSEMNVSTLELGDSALYLCASSLRQRTDTQYFGPGTRLTVL.